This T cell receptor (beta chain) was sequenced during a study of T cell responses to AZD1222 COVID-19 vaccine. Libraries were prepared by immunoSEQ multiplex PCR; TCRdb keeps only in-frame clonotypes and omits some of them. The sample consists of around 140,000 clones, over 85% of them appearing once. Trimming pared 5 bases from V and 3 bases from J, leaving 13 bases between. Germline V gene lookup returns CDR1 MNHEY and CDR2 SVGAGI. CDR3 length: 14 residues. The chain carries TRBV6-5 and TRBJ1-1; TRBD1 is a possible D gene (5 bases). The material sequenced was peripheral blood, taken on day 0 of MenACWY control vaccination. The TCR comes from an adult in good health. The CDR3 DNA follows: TGTGCCAGCAGTCCAACAGGAGTCCACACTGAAGCTTTCTTT. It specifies CASSPTGVHTEAFF.